One T cell receptor beta chain is described in this entry. This clonotype occurred many times. The specificity of this receptor is unknown. Base qualities are missing; no much larger clone stands one base away. The data derive from a study of tumor-infiltrating lymphocytes in oesophageal squamous cell carcinoma (dated by TCRdb to 2016 to 2018). The junction shows trimming of 8 bases on V and 4 bases on J, and the gene matches do not reach 29 bases of it. The CDR3 spans 22 residues, from the cysteine through the phenylalanine. Of all the DNA, just the CDR3 is kept, 66 bases in frame from base 1. Libraries were prepared through PCR. Instrument used: Illumina HiSeq 2000. Clones were called with MiXCR by TCRdb after fastp trimmed the public reads at Q25, and only in-frame beta chains were retained. Duplicate CDR3 protein sequences are folded into a single record with the most common DNA and genes. The table for this sample lists about 16,000 distinct CDR3 sequences; over 40% of them were counted only once. About 28% of the sample is in the top ten clones.

The sample consisted of esophageal tumor tissue. The V gene is TRBV12-3 or TRBV12-4 and the J gene is TRBJ2-2; TRBD2 lines up with 9 middle nucleotides. The TCR sequence derives from a male donor with esophageal squamous cell carcinoma. DNA sequence: TGTGCCAGCTTCAGTTTCCGTAGCGGGGGCAGGGTAGCGGGAGTTCCCACCGGGGAGCTGTTTTTT. Protein translation: CASFSFRSGGRVAGVPTGELFF.